The 5 T cell receptor beta chains presented below share a single source sample, sequenced in a study of long-term antiretroviral therapy in people with HIV. Researchers ran immunoSEQ v3.0 at survey level. Sequencing was performed with immunoSEQ multiplex PCR; in TCRdb, only in-frame clones are kept and a portion is missing. This table has roughly 23,000 clones, about nine tenths appearing once. The specimen was unsorted PBMCs, collected 1.8 years before starting antiretroviral therapy. Every receptor here comes from a woman in her 30s with HIV.

The rearrangement uses TRBV21-1 and TRBJ2-2; TRBD2 was called by the table and not checked on the DNA. TRBV21-1 is termed a pseudogene. The CDR3 is 18 residues long. CDR3 bases: TGTGCCAGGGCGGGTGGACTAGCGGGGCCTACGAACACCGGGGAGCTGTTTTTT. Residues: CARAGGLAGPTNTGELFF.

CDR3 in DNA: TGCGCCAGCAGTCCAGGCACAGATACGCAGTATTTT. Its protein product is CASSPGTDTQYF. The chain carries TRBV5-1 and TRBJ2-3; no clear D gene. The germline gives CDR1 SGHRS, CDR2 YFSETQ. The CDR3 length is 12 residues. The V end lost 5 bases, the J end lost 1 base, and 5 bases lay between the germline ends.

The chain links TRBV10-3 to TRBJ1-1, with D perhaps matching TRBD1 (5 bases). The CDR3 runs to 12 residues. The germline V gene encodes CDR1 ENHRY and CDR2 SYGVKD. Trimming took off 5 bases at V and 10 bases at J, with 14 bases between the two ends. CDR3 nucleotides: TGTGCCATCAGTCCCAGGGACGGGGGAGCTTTCTTT. It is translated as CAISPRDGGAFF.

The chain uses TRBV4-1 and TRBJ1-2; D is undetermined. Trimming pared 1 base from V and 3 bases from J, leaving 6 bases between. Germline V gene lookup returns CDR1 MGHRA and CDR2 YSYEKL. The CDR3 loop spans 13 amino acids. The CDR3 DNA reads TGCGCCAGCAGCCAAGGGGTCGACTATGGCTACACCTTC. Protein: CASSQGVDYGYTF.

This clone has a single count. The chain has TRBV13 and TRBJ1-1; a weak D match, TRBD1 (6 bases). Per germline, CDR1 PRHDT and CDR2 FYEKMQ (reference sequence). Trimming stripped 7 bases from V and 8 bases from J, with 17 bases between. This CDR3 is 13 amino acids long. Here the CDR3 DNA reads TGTGCCAGCACCGTCCCAGGGGCCACAGAAGCTTTCTTT. This encodes CASTVPGATEAFF.